The present T cell receptor (beta chain) was sequenced within a study of regulatory and conventional T cells in RAG deficiency. The junction had 8 bases not matched to a gene; V was cut back by 3 bases and J by 8 bases. This CDR3 spans 14 amino acids. Per germline, CDR1 LNHDA and CDR2 SQIVND (reference sequence). Conventional CD4+ T cells were sorted from blood as CD25-low CD127-high cells. Here immunoSEQ multiplex PCR was the method, and the copy in TCRdb shows in-frame clones only, minus some. The table has roughly 29,000 clones, about 95% seen once. Separately, the same data were catalogued under a study of regulatory T cells. That paper adds: The PCR used 52 TRBV and 13 TRBJ primers.

The sequenced sample was CD25- CD4+ T cells sorted from blood. The clonotype was recovered from a human donor in good health. The chain links TRBV19 to TRBJ1-2; 8 bases match TRBD1. CDR3 nucleotide sequence: TGTGCCAGTAGTATGACCCGGACAGGGTTGGGCTACACCTTC. This codes for CASSMTRTGLGYTF.